The 7 T cell receptor beta chains given below trace back to one sample, sequenced in a study of blood T cell repertoires in COVID-19. Clones were read by immunoSEQ multiplex PCR, and TCRdb kept only the in-frame ones, dropping some. The table shows around 250,000 clones, with approximately 85% occurring only once. The sequenced sample consisted of peripheral blood. These receptors were taken from an elderly man with acute or convalescent COVID-19.

The chain carries TRBV13 and TRBJ2-2; 11 nucleotides align to TRBD2. The CDR3 has 15 amino acids. The V and J ends lost 5 bases and 5 bases, in that order; junction bases with no gene match: 4. The germline V gene has CDR1 PRHDT and CDR2 FYEKMQ (reference sequence). CDR3 coding DNA: TGTGCCAGCAGCCAACCTAGCGGGGGGACCGGGGAGCTGTTTTTT. The encoded protein is CASSQPSGGTGELFF.

The chain joins TRBV6-5 to TRBJ2-1; TRBD1 is a possible D gene (5 bases). Per the germline V gene, CDR1 is MNHEY and CDR2 is SVGAGI. V was pared by 8 bases and J by 7 bases, with 15 bases between. The CDR3 length is 13 residues. CDR3 nucleotide sequence: TGTGCCAGCCTCGTGACAGCCCTGAATGAGCAGTTCTTC. Encoded protein: CASLVTALNEQFF.

The rearrangement joins TRBV6-2 or TRBV6-3 to TRBJ1-4; D is unresolved. Between the trimmed V and J ends, which lost 6 bases and 3 bases, there was a span of 14 bases. The length of the CDR3 is 15 residues. Germline V gene data show CDR1 as MNHEY and CDR2 as SVGEGT. CDR3 DNA: TGTGCCAGCAGCCGGACTCCGGAGCCTAATGAAAAACTGTTTTTT. This translates into CASSRTPEPNEKLFF.

The chain recombines TRBV3-1 (or the pseudogene TRBV3-2) with TRBJ2-7; D remains unclear. The CDR3 loop spans 11 amino acids. V lost 2 bases, J lost 7 bases, and 6 bases lay in between. CDR1 and CDR2 (germline): LGHDT, YNNKEL (reference sequence). The CDR3 nucleotides are TGTGCCAGCAGCCAACTACGAGAGCAGTACTTC. Translation: CASSQLREQYF.

The chain carries TRBV6-5 and TRBJ2-7; 11 bases line up with TRBD2. Per germline, CDR1 MNHEY and CDR2 SVGAGI. The CDR3 runs to 14 residues. J was trimmed by 5 bases and V by 5 bases; bases with no gene match: 5. Here the CDR3 reads CASSQLAGVNEQYF. CDR3 coding DNA: TGTGCCAGCAGTCAACTAGCGGGAGTCAACGAGCAGTACTTC.

This sequence joins TRBV9 and TRBJ2-3, with a tentative D call TRBD2 (5 bases). The CDR3 length is 14 residues. The ends were cut back, 2 bases at V and 1 base at J, with 8 bases in the middle. The germline V gene encodes CDR1 SGDLS and CDR2 YYNGEE. DNA for the CDR3: TGTGCCAGCAGCGTCTCCGGGGGCACAGATACGCAGTATTTT. Its protein is CASSVSGGTDTQYF.

This clone was seen once. At the DNA level, this CDR3 is encoded by other sequences in the same sample as well. The rearrangement links TRBV7-9 to TRBJ1-1; D uncertain. This CDR3 spans 11 amino acids. The V end lost 1 base, the J end lost 8 bases, and 5 bases lay between the germline ends. From germline, CDR1 is SEHNR and CDR2 FQNEAQ (reference sequence). CDR3 bases: TGTGCCAGCAGCTTAGAGAGGGAAGCTTTCTTT. It specifies CASSLEREAFF. The entire variable domain, with the rest obtained from reference TRBV7-9 and TRBJ1-1, is as follows: DTGVSQNPRHKITKRGQNVTFRCDPISEHNRLYWYRQTLGQGPEFLTYFQNEAQLEKSRLLSDRFSAERPKGSFSTLEIQRTEQGDSAMYLCASSLEREAFFGQGTRLTVV.